Sequencing of this T cell receptor beta chain was carried out in a study of cytomegalovirus exposure and HLA in healthy donors. Study-wide results and limits: When analyzed later, the rates of TCR association showed variation by HLA locus, with DRB1 the most and HLA-C the fewest.

This CDR3 has 15 residues. Germline V gene data show CDR1 as SGDLS and CDR2 as YYNGEE. V lost 0 bases and J 3 bases, leaving 13 bases between the germline ends. With respect to this clone: Its antigen is currently unknown.

In the PCR, 60 Vbeta and 13 Jbeta primers were used. This table comes from immunoSEQ multiplex PCR, and its TCRdb copy is limited to in-frame clones, with some not included. The sample shows roughly 230,000 clones, around 84% of them seen only once. The specimen was PBMCs. This receptor was obtained from a girl aged 2 to 9 in good health and CMV-seronegative. The chain recombines TRBV9 with TRBJ2-7; D perhaps matches TRBD1 (5 bases). The CDR3 here is CASSVGPGQVYEQYF. For the CDR3, the DNA is TGTGCCAGCAGCGTAGGACCAGGGCAGGTCTACGAGCAGTACTTC.